The rows below give T cell receptor beta chains drawn from one sample of a study of shared clonotypes between healthy human individuals. Profiling relied on immunoSEQ multiplex PCR, and the TCRdb table lists in-frame clones only, not all of them. In the table there are 550,000 to 800,000 clones, approximately 79% of which are singletons. Sequenced material: memory CD4+ T cells sorted from blood. These TCRs come from a woman aged 25-40 years in good health. CDR3s include the opening cysteine and the closing phenylalanine or tryptophan. D genes are given only for firm matches. Rows may omit the clone size; those that give it use once, few, many or a size class.

D: TRBD1; V: TRBV19; size: NA; CDR3: CASSPGTGNRDGYTF
D: NA; V: TRBV7-6; size: NA; CDR3: CASSLVRTGELFF
D: NA; V: TRBV5-5; size: NA; CDR3: CASSLVQGKETQYF
D: TRBD1; V: TRBV9; size: NA; CDR3: CASSPQVQWDRYNEQFF
D: TRBD1; V: TRBV14; size: NA; CDR3: CASSQNRGGYTF
D: NA; V: TRBV7-9; size: NA; CDR3: CASSLAGHYSGANVLTF
D: NA; V: TRBV6-6; size: few; CDR3: CASSYSNRHQPQHF
D: NA; V: TRBV10-1; size: many; CDR3: CASSQAYTGSEAFF
D: NA; V: TRBV4-1; size: NA; CDR3: CASSQVLSGIGTDTQYF
D: NA; V: TRBV5-1; size: few; CDR3: CASRYSDNSGYTF
D: TRBD2; V: TRBV7-2; size: few; CDR3: CASSLAPVGAGVVREQYF
D: NA; V: TRBV9; size: once; CDR3: CASSVASASGANVLTF
D: NA; V: TRBV2; size: NA; CDR3: CASRDDTGELFF
D: NA; V: TRBV11-2; size: NA; CDR3: CASSPWRADSGNTIYF
D: TRBD2; V: TRBV4-1; size: NA; CDR3: CASSLAGVTEQFF
D: NA; V: TRBV6-5; size: NA; CDR3: CASRRTAGGSYEQYF
D: NA; V: TRBV5-4; size: NA; CDR3: CASSSPGRRYEQYF
D: NA; V: TRBV6-1; size: NA; CDR3: CASEQGQRYEQYF
D: TRBD1; V: TRBV6-6; size: NA; CDR3: CAITDRESTGELFF
D: NA; V: TRBV2; size: NA; CDR3: CASSRGNRANEKLFF
D: NA; V: TRBV5-1; size: once; CDR3: CASSPLRIAGPGELFF
D: NA; V: TRBV29-1; size: few; CDR3: CSVDVGIHEQYF
D: TRBD1; V: TRBV5-1; size: once; CDR3: CASSLGRGRGDEQFF
D: NA; V: TRBV19; size: NA; CDR3: CASIRTHGALVSNQPQHF
D: NA; V: TRBV25-1; size: NA; CDR3: CASSEYRRTDTQYF
D: NA; V: TRBV19; size: NA; CDR3: CASSSGDATSTDTQYF
D: NA; V: TRBV7-2; size: NA; CDR3: CASSLGTDTQYF
D: NA; V: TRBV5-6; size: NA; CDR3: CASSPFRGPYSYNEQFF
D: NA; V: TRBV25-1; size: NA; CDR3: CASSESAPGTDTQYF
D: TRBD1; V: TRBV4-2; size: NA; CDR3: CASSSGQGSYEQYF